A selection of T cell receptor beta chains follows, all from one sample in a study of OX40 agonist ivuxolimab in advanced cancers. Method: immunoSEQ multiplex PCR; TCRdb's copy keeps in-frame clones and lacks some. The data contain more than 20,000 clones, roughly 82% of them singletons. The sequences come from CD4+ or CD8+ T cells sorted from blood, collected in a trial of the OX40 agonist ivuxolimab. The receptors originated from an adult with an advanced solid tumor such as melanoma, head and neck, liver or kidney cancer. The CDR3 runs from the conserved cysteine through the conserved F or W. A D gene is named only where the DNA matches it firmly.

d_call | v_call | cdr3_aa
TRBD2 | TRBV7-8 | CASSFGTRGEQFF
TRBD1 | TRBV19 | CASSDRTGSFYGYTF
TRBD1 | TRBV27 | CASSRRGTGYSNQPQHF
TRBD2 | TRBV7-2 | CASSLGLAGGGDTQYF
TRBD2 | TRBV5-1 | CASSTSGGTLNEQFF
TRBD1 | TRBV10-3 | CAISKTGAYEQYF
TRBD1 | TRBV6-1 | CATFPGQSYEQYF
NA | TRBV14 | CASSQRPFESTQYF
NA | TRBV25-1 | CASSESRGGRGEQFF
TRBD1 | TRBV29-1 | CSVEAGQYYEQYF
TRBD2 | TRBV7-6 | CATSRRAGGLGTYEQYF
TRBD1 | TRBV4-1 | CASSQGDRNTGELFF
NA | TRBV7-9 | CASSFSGDNEKLFF
NA | TRBV7-9 | CASSWGPYNEQFF
TRBD1 | TRBV27 | CASSTQRTGGYGYTF
NA | TRBV29-1 | CSVERGATEAFF
TRBD2 | TRBV2 | CASGAGGPSYNEQFF
NA | TRBV7-8 | CASSPSGRADSTIYGYTF
TRBD1 | TRBV5-4 | CASSWGQGKYEQYF
TRBD1 | TRBV5-8 | CASSATGANNSPLHF
NA | TRBV28 | CASSRAAPPYEQYF
NA | TRBV28 | CASCGTVIYEQYF
NA | TRBV9 | CASSHSSASSTDTQYF
NA | TRBV10-1 | CASSDTLGGRWTDTQYF
TRBD1 | TRBV4-2 | CASSSGTASGNTIYF
TRBD1 | TRBV19 | CASSIPTGATQYF
TRBD1 | TRBV18 | CASSPRQGVDEQYF
NA | TRBV11-2 | CASSPGSSYNSPLHF
TRBD1 | TRBV5-1 | CASSSRQGSNEKLFF